This TCR beta chain derives from a study of T cell responses to AZD1222 COVID-19 vaccine. Study-wide findings and caveats: It was only after the peak T cell response that any repertoires were sampled. Elevations in Spike-specific TCR breadth and depth followed administration of two AZD1222 doses.

Regarding this clone: What it binds is unknown.

Sequencing was performed with immunoSEQ multiplex PCR; in TCRdb, only in-frame clones are kept and a portion is missing. Of about 120,000 clones in the sample, about 90% are singletons; the top ten hold about 5.3%. This sequence was found in an adult in good health. The specimen comprised peripheral blood, sampled on day 0 of AZD1222 vaccination.

The CDR3 spells CASSSGQGGEKLFF. CDR3 in DNA: TGTGCCAGCAGCTCGGGACAGGGTGGGGAAAAACTGTTTTTT. The chain employs TRBV7-9 and TRBJ1-4; 9 bases map to TRBD1. The ends lost 4 bases at V and 8 bases at J; junction bases unmatched: 5. The CDR3 is 14 amino acids. CDR1 SEHNR and CDR2 FQNEAQ come from the germline V gene (reference sequence).